The following is a T cell receptor beta chain sequence with its context. The data belong to a study of blood T cell repertoires in COVID-19. The CDR3 is made up of 15 amino acids. Trimming took 6 bases from V and 0 from J, leaving 13 bases between them. The germline gives CDR1 SEHNR, CDR2 FQNEAQ (reference sequence). Profiling relied on immunoSEQ multiplex PCR, and the TCRdb table lists in-frame clones only, not all of them. This table holds around 170,000 clones, 88% found once. The sequence came from a woman in her 30s with acute or convalescent COVID-19. This sequence joins TRBV7-9 and TRBJ2-3; possible D gene TRBD2, 5 bases. The sequenced material came from peripheral blood. The CDR3 protein is CASRADLASTDTQYF. DNA for the CDR3: TGTGCCAGCAGGGCGGACTTAGCTAGCACAGATACGCAGTATTTT.